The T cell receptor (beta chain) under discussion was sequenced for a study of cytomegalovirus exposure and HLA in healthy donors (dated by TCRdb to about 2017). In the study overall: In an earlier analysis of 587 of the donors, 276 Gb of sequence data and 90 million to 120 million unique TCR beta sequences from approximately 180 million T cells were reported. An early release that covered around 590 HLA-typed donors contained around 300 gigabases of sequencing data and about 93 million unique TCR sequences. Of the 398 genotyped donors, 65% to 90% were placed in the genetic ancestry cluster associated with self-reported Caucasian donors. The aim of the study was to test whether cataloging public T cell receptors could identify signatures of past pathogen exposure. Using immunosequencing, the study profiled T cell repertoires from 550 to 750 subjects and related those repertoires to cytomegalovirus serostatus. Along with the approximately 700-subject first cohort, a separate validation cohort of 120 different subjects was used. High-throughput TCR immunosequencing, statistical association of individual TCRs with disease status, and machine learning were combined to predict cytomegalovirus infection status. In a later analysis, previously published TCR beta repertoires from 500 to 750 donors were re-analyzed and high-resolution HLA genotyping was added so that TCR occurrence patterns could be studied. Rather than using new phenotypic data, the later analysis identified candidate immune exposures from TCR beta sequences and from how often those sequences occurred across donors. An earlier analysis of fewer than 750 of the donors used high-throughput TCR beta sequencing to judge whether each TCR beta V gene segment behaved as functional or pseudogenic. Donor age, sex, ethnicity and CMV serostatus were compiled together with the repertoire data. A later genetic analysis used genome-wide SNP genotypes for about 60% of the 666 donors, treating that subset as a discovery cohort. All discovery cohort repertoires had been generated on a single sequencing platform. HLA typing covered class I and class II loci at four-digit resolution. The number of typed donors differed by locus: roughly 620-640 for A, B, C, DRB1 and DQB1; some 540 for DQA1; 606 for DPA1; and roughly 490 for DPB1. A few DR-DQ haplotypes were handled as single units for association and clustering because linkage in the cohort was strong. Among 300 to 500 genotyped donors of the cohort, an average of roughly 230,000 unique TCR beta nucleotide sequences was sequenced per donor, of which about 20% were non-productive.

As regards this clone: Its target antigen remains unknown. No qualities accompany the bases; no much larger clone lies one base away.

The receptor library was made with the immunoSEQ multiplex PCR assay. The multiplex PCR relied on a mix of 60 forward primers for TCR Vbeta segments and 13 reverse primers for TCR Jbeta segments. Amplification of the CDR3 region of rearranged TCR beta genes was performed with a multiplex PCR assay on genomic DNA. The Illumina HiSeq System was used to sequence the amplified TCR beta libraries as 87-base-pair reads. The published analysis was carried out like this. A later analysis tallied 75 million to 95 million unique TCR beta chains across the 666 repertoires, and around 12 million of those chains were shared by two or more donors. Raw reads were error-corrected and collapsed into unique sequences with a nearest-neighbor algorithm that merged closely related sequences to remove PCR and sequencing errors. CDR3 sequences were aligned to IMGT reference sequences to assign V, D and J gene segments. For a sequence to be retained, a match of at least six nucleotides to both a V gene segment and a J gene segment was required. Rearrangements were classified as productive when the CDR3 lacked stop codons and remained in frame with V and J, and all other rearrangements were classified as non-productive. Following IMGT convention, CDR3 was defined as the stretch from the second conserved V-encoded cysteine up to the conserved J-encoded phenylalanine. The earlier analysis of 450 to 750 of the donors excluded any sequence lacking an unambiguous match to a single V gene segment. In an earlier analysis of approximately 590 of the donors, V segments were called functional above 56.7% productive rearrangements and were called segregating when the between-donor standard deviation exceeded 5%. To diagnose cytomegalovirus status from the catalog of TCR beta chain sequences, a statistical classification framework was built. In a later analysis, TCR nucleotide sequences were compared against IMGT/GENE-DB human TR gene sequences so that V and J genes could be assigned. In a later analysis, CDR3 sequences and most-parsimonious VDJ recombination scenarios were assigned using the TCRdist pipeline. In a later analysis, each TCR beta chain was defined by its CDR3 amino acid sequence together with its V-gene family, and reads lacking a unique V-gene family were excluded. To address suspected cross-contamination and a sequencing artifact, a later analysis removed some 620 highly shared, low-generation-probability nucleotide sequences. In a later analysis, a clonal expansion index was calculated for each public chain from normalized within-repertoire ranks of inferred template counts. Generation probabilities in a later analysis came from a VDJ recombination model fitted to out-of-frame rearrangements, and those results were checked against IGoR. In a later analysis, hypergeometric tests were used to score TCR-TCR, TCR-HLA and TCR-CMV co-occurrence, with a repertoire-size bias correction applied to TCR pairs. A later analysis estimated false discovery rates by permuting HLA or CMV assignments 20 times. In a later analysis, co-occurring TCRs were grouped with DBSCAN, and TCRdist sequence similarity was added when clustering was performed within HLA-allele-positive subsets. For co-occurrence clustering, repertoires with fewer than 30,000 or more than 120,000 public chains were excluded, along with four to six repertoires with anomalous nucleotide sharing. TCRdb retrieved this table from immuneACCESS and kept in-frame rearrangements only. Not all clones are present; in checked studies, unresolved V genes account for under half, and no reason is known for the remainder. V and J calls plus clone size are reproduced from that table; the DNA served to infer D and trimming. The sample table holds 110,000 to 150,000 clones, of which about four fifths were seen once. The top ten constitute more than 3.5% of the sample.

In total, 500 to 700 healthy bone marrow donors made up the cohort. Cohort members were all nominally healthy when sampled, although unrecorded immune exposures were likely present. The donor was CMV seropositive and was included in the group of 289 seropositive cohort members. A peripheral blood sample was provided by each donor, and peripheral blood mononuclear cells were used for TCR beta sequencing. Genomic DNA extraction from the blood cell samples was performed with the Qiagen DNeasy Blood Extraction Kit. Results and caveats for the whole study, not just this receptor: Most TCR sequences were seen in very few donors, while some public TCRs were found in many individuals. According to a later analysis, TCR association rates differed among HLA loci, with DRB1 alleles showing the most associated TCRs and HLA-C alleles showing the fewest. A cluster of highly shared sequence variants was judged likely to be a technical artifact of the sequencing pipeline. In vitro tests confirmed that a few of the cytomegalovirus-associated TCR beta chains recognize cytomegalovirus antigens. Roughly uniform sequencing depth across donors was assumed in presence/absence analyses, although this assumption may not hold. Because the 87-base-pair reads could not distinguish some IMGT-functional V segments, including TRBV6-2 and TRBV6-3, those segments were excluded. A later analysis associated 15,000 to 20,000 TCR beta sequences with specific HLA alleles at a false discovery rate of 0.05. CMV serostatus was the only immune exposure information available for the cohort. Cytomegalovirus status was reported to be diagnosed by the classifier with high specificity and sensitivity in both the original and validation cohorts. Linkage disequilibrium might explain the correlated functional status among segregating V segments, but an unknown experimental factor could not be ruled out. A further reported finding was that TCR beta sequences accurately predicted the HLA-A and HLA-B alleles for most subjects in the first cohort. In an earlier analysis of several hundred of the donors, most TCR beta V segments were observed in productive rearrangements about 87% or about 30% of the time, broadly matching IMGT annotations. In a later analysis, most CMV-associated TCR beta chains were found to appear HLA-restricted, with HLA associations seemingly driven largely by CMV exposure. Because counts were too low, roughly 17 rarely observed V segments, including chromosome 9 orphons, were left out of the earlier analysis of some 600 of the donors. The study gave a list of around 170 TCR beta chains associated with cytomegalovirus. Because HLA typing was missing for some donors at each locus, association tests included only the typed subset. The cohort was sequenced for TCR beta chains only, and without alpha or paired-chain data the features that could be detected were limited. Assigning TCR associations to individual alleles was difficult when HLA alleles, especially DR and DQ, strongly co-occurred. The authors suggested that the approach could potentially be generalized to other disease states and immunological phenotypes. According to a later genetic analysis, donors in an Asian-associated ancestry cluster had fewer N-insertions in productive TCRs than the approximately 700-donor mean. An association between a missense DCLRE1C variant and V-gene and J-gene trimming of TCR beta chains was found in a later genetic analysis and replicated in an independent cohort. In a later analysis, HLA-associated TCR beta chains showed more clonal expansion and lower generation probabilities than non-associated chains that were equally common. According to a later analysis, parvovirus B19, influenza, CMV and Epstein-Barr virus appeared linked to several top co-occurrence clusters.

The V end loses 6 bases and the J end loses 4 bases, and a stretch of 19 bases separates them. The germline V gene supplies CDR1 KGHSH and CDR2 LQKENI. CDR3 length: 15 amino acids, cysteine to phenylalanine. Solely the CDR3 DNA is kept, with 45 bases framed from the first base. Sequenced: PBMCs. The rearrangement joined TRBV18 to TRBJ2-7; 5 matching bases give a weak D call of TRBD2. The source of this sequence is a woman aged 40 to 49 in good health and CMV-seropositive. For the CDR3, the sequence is CASSPSAEVGYEQYF. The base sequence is TGTGCCAGCTCGCCTTCGGCGGAGGTAGGGTACGAGCAGTACTTC.